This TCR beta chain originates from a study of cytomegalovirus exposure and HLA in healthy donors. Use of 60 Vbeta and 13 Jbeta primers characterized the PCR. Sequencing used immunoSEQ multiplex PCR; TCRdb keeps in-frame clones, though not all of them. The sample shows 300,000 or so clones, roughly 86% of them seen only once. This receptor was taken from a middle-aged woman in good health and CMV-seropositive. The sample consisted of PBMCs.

The CDR3 region has the DNA TGCGCCAGCAACCCCGACCGGACAGGGAACAATGAGCAGTTCTTC. It translates to CASNPDRTGNNEQFF. This rearrangement joins TRBV5-1 to TRBJ2-1, with 8 bases matching TRBD1. The ends lost 6 bases at V and 5 bases at J; junction bases unmatched: 10. This CDR3 comprises 15 residues. The germline gives CDR1 SGHRS, CDR2 YFSETQ.